This T cell receptor (beta chain) is from a study of Ad26.COV2.S vaccination and SARS-CoV-2 variants. About the research overall: The donor participated in the COV1001 trial, in its Ad26.COV2.S arm.

Sequencing used immunoSEQ multiplex PCR; TCRdb keeps in-frame clones, though not all of them. The sample consists of 300,000 to 350,000 clones, 85% to 90% of them appearing once. Specified treatment: roughly 20 received Ad26.COV2.S at low or high dose, single or two shots; 5 received placebo; per-sample allocation not given. All samples were drawn on day 63, counting from the first vaccine or placebo injection. As regards this clone: Its antigen is as yet unknown.

Study-wide points: Spike-specific CD8+ and CD4+ T cell responses reportedly showed substantial breadth after vaccination.

Germline CDR1 is GTSNPN and CDR2 is SVGIG (reference sequence). V was clipped by 8 bases and J by 8 bases, with 18 bases between them. This CDR3 spans 13 amino acids. The clonotype originates from a person aged 18 to 59 who received the Ad26.COV2.S COVID-19 vaccine or a placebo. Material: peripheral blood, obtained in a trial of Ad26.COV2.S vaccine versus placebo. The chain uses TRBV30 and TRBJ1-4, with D perhaps matching TRBD1 (5 bases). The CDR3 DNA is TGTGCCGCGGACTGGCAGGGTACCGAAAAACTGTTTTTT. It codes for CAADWQGTEKLFF. Complete variable domain (other parts from reference TRBV30 and TRBJ1-4): SQTIHQWPATLVQPVGSPLSLECTVEGTSNPNLYWYRQAAGRGLQLLFYSVGIGQISSEVPQNLSASRPQDRQFILSSKKLLLSDSGFYLCAADWQGTEKLFFGSGTQLSVL.